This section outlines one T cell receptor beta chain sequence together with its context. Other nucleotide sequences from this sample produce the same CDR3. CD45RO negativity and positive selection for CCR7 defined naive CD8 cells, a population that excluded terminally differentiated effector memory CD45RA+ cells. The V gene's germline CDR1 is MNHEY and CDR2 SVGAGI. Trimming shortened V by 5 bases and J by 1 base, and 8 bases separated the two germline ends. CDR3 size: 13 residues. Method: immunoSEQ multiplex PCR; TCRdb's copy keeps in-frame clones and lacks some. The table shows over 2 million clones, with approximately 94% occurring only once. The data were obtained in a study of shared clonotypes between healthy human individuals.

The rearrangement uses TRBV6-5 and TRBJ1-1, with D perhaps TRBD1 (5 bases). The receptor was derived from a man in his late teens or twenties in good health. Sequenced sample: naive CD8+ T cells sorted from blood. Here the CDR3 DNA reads TGTGCCAGCAGTCCGGACACGAACACTGAAGCTTTCTTT. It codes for CASSPDTNTEAFF.